This record looks at one T cell receptor beta chain sequence and its context. CDR3 length equals 15 residues. Germline V CDR1 and CDR2: MGHDK, SYGVNS. V trimming: 1 base; J trimming: 7 bases; junction bases outside the gene matches: 4. This sample is drawn from a study of blood T cells in healthy people across ages. Using a J-beta primer mix together with a sample-barcoded 5' primer, a second PCR was run for roughly 6 to 11 cycles. TCRdb ran MiXCR on the 5' RACE reads and lists one entry per CDR3 protein. Counted here are roughly 730,000 distinct CDR3 sequences, approximately 60% occurring once; the ten biggest clones make up about 26%.

The chain employs TRBV25-1 and TRBJ1-2; the match to TRBD1 covers 12 bases. The sequence was collected from a middle-aged man in good health. Input material: blood. The CDR3: CASSESGTGGTGYTF. CDR3 bases: TGTGCCAGCAGTGAATCAGGGACAGGGGGCACTGGCTACACCTTC.